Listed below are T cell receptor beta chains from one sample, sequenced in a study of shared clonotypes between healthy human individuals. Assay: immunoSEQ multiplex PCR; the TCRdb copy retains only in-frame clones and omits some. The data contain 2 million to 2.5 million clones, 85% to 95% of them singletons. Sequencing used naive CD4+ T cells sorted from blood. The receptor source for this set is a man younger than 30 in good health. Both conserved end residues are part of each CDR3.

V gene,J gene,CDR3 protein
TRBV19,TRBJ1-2,CASSIDRAYGYTF
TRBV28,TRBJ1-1,CASSFGQGNTEAFF
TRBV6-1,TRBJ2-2,CASSKGTGAGELFF
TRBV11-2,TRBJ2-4,CASSLTGTANIQYF
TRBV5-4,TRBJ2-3,CASRRQGSTDTQYF
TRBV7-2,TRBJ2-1,CASSLVGGSYNEQFF
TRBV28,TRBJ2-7,CVSTGGAYEQYF
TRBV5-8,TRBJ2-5,CASSLTGPPQTQYF
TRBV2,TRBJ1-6,CASRQNNSPLHF
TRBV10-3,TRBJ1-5,CAISEANQPQHF
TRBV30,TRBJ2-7,CAWSTGQGTYEQYF
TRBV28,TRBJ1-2,CASSINRGQGYTF
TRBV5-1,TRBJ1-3,CASSPGQGSGNTIYF
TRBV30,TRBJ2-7,CAWSVFRGGFQEQYF
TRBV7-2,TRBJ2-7,CASSLDSGQGIYEQYF
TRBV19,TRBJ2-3,CASSQEFTDTQYF
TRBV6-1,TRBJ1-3,CASSLDSGNTIYF
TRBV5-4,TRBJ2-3,CASELAGGPTDTQYF
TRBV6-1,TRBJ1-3,CASREGVSGNTIYF
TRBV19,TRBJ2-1,CASSILLAGAGEQFF
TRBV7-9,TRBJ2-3,CASSLGGQGSDTQYF
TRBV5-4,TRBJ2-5,CASSYGQGAQETQYF
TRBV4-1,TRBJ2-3,CASSQVSYEGGPSDTQYF
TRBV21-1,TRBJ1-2,CASSKFQVDSTFGGYTF
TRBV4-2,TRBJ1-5,CASSQDQDQPQHF
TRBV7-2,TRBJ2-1,CASSLVSGGHSYNEQFF
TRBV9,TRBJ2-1,CASSVATGNYNEQFF